This T cell receptor beta chain comes out of a study of shared clonotypes between healthy human individuals. Study background: CD8 memory received one plate per donor, CD8 naive two, CD4 memory three and CD4 naive three.

Broader study findings: Sampling involved blood alone; tissue repertoires likely differ.

This CDR3 has 16 amino acids. CDR1 MGHDK and CDR2 SYGVNS come from the germline V gene. Trimming cost V 2 bases and J 1 base; bases outside gene matches: 5. A word on this clone: Its antigen is unidentified.

Assay: immunoSEQ multiplex PCR; the TCRdb copy retains only in-frame clones and omits some. The sample records approximately 2.3 million clones, 93% being singletons. This receptor was taken from a man aged 18 to 30 in good health. Some clones in this sample may be carry-over from other donors' samples. Sequences were obtained from naive CD4+ T cells from PBMCs. Subset denoted: CD45RA+ positively selected. The V call is TRBV25-1, the J call TRBJ1-3; 7 bases fit TRBD1. DNA for the CDR3: TGTGCCAGCAGTGAACGACAGGGCTTATCTGGAAACACCATATATTTT. Translation: CASSERQGLSGNTIYF.